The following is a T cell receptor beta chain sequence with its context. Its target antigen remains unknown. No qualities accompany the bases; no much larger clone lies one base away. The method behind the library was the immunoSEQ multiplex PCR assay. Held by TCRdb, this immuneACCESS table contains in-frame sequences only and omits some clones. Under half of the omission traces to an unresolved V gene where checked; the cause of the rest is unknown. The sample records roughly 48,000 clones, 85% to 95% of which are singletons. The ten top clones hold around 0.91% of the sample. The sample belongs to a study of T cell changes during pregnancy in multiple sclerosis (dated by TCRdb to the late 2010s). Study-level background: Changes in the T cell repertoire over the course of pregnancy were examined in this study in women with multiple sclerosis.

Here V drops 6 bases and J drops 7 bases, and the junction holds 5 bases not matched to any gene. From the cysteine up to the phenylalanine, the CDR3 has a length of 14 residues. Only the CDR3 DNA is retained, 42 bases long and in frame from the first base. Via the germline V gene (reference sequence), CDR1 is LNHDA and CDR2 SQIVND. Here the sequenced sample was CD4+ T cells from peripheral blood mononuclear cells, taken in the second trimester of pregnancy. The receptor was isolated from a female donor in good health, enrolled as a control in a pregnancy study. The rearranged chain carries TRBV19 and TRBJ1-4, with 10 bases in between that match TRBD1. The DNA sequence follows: TGTGCCAGTAGAACGACAGGGGGCGGTGAAAAACTGTTTTTT. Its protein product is CASRTTGGGEKLFF.